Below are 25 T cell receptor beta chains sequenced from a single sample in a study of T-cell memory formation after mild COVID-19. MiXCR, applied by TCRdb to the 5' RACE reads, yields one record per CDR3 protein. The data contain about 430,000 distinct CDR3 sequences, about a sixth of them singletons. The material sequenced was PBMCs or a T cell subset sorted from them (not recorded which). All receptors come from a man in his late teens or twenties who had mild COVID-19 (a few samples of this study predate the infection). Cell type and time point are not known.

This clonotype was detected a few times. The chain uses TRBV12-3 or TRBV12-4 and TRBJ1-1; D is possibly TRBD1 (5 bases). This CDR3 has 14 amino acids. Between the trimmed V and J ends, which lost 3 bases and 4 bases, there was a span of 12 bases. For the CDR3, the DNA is TGTGCCAGCAGTTTGTTGGGCAGGGTCACTGAAGCTTTCTTT. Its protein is CASSLLGRVTEAFF.

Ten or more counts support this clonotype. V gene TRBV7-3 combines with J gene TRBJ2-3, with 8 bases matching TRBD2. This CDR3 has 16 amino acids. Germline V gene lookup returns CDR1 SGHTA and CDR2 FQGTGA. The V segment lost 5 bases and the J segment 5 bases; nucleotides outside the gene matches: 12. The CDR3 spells CASSPRGGAGGDTQYF. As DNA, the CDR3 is TGTGCCAGCAGCCCTCGGGGGGGGGCTGGAGGAGATACGCAGTATTTT.

CDR3 in amino acids: CASSLRSGYGYTF. As DNA, the CDR3 is TGTGCCAGCAGCTTAAGGAGCGGATATGGCTACACCTTC. J is TRBJ1-2 and V is TRBV7-8; D is uncertain. The CDR3 is made up of 13 amino acids. V lost 2 bases and J 5 bases, leaving 9 bases between the germline ends. Looked up from germline, CDR1 is SGHVS and CDR2 is FQNEAQ.

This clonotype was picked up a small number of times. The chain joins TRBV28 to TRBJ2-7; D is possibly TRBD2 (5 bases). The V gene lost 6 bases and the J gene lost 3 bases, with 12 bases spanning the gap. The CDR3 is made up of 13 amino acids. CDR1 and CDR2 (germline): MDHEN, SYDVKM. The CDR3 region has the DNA TGTGCCAGCAGCCCGGGGTTGGTCTACGAGCAGTACGTC. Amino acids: CASSPGLVYEQYV.

The CDR3 here is CASSGQGSVYEQYF. The CDR3 DNA reads TGTGCCAGCTCAGGACAGGGATCCGTCTACGAGCAGTACTTC. V is TRBV18 and J is TRBJ2-7; 8 bases match TRBD1. CDR1 is KGHSH, CDR2 LQKENI, per germline. J lost 3 bases, V lost 5 bases, and 6 bases had no gene match. The CDR3 consists of 14 residues.

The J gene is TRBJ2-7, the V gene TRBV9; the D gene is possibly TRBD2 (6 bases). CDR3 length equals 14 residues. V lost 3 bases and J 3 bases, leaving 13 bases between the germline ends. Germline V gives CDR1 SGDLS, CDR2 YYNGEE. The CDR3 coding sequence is TGTGCCAGCAGCGCCAACGGGGGAGACTACGAGCAGTACTTC. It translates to CASSANGGDYEQYF.

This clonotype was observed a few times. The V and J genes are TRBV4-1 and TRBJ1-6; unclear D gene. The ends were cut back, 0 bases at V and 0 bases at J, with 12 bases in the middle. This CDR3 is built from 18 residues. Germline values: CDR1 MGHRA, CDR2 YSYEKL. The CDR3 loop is CASSQDMRVLSYNSPLHF. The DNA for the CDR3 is TGCGCCAGCAGCCAAGATATGAGGGTCCTCTCCTATAATTCACCCCTCCACTTT.

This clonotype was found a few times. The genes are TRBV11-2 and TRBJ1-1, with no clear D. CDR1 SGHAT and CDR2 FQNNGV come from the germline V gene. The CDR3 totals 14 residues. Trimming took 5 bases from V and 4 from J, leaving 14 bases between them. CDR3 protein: CASSGRETGTEAFF. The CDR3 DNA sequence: TGTGCCAGCAGCGGCCGGGAGACCGGCACTGAAGCTTTCTTT.

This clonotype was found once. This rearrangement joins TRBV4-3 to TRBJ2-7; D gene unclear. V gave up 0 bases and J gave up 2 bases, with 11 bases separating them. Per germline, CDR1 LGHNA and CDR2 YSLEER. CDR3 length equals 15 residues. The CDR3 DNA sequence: TGCGCCAGCAGCCAAGAGCGCACAGCAGCCTACGAGCAGTACTTC. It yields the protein CASSQERTAAYEQYF.

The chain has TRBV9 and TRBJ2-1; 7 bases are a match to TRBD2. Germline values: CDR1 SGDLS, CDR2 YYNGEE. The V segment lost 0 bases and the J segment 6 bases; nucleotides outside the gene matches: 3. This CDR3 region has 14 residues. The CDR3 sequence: CASSVVRTSNEQFF. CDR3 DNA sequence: TGTGCCAGCAGCGTAGTTAGGACTAGCAATGAGCAGTTCTTC.

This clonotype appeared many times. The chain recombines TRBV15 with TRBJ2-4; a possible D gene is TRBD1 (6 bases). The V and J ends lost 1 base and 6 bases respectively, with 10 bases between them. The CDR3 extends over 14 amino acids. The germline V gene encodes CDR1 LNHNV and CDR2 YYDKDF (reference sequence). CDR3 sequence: CATSRVKDRNIQYF. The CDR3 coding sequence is TGTGCCACCAGCAGAGTTAAGGACAGAAACATTCAGTACTTC.

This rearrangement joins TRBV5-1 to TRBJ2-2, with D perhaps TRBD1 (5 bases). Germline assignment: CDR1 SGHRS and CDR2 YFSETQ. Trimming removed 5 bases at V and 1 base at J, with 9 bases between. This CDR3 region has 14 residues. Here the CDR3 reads CASRDGQNTGELFF. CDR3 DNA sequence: TGCGCCAGCAGAGACGGACAGAACACCGGGGAGCTGTTTTTT.

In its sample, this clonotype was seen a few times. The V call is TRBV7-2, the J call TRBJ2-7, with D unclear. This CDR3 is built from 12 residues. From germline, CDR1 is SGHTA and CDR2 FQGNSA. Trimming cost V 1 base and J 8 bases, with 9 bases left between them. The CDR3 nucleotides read TGTGCCAGCAGCTTAGTAAAGCGACAGCAGTACTTC. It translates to CASSLVKRQQYF. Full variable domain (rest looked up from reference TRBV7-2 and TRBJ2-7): GAGVSQSPSNKVTEKGKDVELRCDPISGHTALYWYRQSLGQGLEFLIYFQGNSAPDKSGLPSDRFSAERTGGSVSTLTIQRTQQEDSAVYLCASSLVKRQQYFGPGTRLTVT.

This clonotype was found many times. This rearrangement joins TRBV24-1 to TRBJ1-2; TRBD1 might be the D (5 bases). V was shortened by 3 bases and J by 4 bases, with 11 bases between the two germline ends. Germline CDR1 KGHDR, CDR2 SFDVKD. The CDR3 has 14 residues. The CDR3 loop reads CATSDLDSRYGYTF. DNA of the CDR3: TGTGCCACCAGTGATCTCGACAGTCGCTATGGCTACACCTTC.

The CDR3 loop reads CAIRGGTDTQYF. DNA for the CDR3: TGTGCCATTCGGGGCGGCACAGATACGCAGTATTTT. This rearrangement joins TRBV10-3 to TRBJ2-3; D may be TRBD1 or TRBD2 (5 bases each). V lost 9 bases to trimming and J lost 1 base, with 8 bases between them. Germline CDR1 and CDR2: ENHRY and SYGVKD. CDR3 size: 12 residues.

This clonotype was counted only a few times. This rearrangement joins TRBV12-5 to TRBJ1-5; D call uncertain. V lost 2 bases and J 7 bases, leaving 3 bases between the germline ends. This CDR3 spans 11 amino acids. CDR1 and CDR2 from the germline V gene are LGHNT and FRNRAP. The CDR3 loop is CASGLRQPQHF. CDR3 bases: TGTGCTAGTGGTTTGAGACAGCCCCAGCATTTT.

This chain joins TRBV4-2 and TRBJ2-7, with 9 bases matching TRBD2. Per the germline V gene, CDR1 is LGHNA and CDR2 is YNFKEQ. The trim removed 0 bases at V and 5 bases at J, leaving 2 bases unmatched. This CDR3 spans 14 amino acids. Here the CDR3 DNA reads TGTGCCAGCAGCCAAGACGGGACTAGCAACGAGCAGTACTTC. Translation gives CASSQDGTSNEQYF.

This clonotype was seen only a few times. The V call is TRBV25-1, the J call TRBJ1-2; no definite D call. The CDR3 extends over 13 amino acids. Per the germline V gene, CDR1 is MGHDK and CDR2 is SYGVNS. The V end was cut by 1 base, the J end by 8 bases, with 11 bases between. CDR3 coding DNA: TGTGCCAGCAGTGAATTGTATAGGGTCGGCTACACCTTC. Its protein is CASSELYRVGYTF.

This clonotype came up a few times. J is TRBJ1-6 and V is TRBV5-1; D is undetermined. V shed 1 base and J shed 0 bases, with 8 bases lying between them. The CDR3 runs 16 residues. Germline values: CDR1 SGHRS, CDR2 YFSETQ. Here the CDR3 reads CASSLTLSSYNSPLHF. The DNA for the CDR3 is TGCGCCAGCAGCTTGACTCTGAGCTCCTATAATTCACCCCTCCACTTT.

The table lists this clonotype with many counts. CDR3 nucleotides: TGTGCCACCAGCATTGGGGGGGGAAACATTCAGTACTTC. Translation gives CATSIGGGNIQYF. This rearrangement joins TRBV15 to TRBJ2-4; 7 bases agree with TRBD2. This CDR3 contains 13 residues. The V gene's germline CDR1 is LNHNV and CDR2 YYDKDF (reference sequence). V shed 4 bases, J shed 6 bases, and the junction held 3 bases outside the gene matches.

The CDR3 protein is CSSRTGPNTEAFF. CDR3 coding DNA: TGCAGCTCGCGGACGGGTCCGAACACTGAAGCTTTCTTT. This sequence joins TRBV29-1 and TRBJ1-1; D remains unclear. V was cut by 8 bases and J by 1 base, with 14 bases left in between. The CDR3 spans 13 residues. Per the germline V gene, CDR1 is SQVTM and CDR2 is ANQGSEA.

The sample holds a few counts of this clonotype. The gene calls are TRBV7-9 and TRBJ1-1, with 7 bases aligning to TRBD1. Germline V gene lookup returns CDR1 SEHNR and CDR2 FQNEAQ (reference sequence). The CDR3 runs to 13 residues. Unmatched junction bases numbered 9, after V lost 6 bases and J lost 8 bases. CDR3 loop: CASSRTGFGEAFF. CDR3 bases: TGTGCCAGCAGTCGGACAGGTTTCGGGGAAGCTTTCTTT. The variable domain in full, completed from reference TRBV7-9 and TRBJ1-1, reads DTGVSQNPRHKITKRGQNVTFRCDPISEHNRLYWYRQTLGQGPEFLTYFQNEAQLEKSRLLSDRFSAERPKGSFSTLEIQRTEQGDSAMYLCASSRTGFGEAFFGQGTRLTVV.

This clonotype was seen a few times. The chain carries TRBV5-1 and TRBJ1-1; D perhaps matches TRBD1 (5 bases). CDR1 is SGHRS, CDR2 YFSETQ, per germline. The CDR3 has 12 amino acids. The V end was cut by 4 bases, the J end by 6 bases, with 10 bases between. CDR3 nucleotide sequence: TGCGCCAGCAGCCGGGAGGGGCCTGAAGCTTTCTTT. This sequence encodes CASSREGPEAFF.

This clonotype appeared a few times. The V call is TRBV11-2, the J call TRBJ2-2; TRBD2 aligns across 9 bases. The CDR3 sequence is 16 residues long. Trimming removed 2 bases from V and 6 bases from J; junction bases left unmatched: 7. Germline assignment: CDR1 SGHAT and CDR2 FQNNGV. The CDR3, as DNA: TGTGCCAGCAGCTTAACCCCCAGCGGGGGGCCCGGGGAGCTGTTTTTT. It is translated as CASSLTPSGGPGELFF.

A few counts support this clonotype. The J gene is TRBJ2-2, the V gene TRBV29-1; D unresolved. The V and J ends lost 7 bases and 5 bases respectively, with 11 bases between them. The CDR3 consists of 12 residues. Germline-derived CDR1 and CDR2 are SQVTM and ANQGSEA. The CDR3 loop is CSGRSVTGELFF. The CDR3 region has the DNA TGCAGCGGCCGATCGGTGACCGGGGAGCTGTTTTTT.